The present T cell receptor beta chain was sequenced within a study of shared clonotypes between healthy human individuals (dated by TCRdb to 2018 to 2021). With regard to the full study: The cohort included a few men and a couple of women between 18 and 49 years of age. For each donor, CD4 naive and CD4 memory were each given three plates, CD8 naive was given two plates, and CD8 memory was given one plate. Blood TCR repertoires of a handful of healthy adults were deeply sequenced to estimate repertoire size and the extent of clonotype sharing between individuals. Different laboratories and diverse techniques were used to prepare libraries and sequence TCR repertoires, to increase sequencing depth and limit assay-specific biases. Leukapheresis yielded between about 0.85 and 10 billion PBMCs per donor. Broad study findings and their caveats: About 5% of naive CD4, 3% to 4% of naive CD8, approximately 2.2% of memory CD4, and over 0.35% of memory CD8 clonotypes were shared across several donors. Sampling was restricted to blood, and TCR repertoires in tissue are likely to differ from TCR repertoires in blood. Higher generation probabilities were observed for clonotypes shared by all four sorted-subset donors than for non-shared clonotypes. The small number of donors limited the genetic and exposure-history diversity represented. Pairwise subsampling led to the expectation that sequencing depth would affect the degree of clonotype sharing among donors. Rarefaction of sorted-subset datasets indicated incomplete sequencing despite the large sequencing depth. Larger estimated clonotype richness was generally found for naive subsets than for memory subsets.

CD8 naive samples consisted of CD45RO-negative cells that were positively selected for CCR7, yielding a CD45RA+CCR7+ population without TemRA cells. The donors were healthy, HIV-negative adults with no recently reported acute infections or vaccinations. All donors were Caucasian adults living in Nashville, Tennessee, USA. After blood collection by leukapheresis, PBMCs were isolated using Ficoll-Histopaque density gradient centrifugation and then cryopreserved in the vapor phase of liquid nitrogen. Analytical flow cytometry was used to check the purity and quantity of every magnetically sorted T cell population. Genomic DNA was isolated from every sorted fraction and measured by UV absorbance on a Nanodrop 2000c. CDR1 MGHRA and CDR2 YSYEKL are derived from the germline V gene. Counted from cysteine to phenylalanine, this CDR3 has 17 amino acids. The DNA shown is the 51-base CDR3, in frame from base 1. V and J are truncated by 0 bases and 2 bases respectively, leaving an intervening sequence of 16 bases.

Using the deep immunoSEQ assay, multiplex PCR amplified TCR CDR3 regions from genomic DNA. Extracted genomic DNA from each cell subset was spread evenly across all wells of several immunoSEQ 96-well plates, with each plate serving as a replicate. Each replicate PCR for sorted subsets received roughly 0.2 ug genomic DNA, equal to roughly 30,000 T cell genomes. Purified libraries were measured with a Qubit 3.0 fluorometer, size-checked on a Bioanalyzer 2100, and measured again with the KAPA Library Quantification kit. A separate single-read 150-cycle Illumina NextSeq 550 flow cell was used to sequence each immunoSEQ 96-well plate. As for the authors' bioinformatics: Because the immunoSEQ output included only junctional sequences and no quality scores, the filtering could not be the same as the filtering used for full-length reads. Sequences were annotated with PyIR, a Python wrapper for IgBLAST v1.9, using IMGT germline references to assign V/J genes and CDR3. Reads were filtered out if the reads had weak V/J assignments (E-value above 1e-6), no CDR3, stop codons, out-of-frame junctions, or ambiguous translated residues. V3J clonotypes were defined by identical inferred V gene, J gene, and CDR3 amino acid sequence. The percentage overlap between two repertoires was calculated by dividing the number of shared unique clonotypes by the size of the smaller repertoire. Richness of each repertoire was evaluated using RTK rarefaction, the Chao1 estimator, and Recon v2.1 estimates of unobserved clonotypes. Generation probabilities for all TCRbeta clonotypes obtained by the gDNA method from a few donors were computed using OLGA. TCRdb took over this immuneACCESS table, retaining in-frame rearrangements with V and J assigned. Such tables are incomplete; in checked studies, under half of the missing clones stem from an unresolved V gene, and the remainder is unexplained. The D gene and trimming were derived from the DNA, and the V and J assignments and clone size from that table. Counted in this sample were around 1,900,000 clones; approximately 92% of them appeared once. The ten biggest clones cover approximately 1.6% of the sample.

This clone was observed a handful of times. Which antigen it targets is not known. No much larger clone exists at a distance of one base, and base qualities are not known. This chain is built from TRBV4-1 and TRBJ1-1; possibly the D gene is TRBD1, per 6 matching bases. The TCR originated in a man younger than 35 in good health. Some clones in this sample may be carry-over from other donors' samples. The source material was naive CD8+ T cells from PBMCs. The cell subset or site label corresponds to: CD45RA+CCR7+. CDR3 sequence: CASSQDHRARGNTEAFF. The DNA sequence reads TGCGCCAGCAGCCAAGATCACAGGGCCAGGGGAAACACTGAAGCTTTCTTT.